The T cell receptor (beta chain) under discussion was sequenced for a study of PD-1 blockade in classical Hodgkin lymphoma. Points from the study as a whole: Healthy donors reportedly exceeded newly diagnosed patients in baseline TCR diversity. Later analyses included only patients treated at least 1 year post-ASCT. For complete responders, baseline diversity was comparable to that of newly diagnosed patients.

Comments on this clone: The antigen remains undetermined.

Each patient experienced a relapse that followed autologous stem cell transplantation, and brentuximab vedotin exposure varied. Here immunoSEQ multiplex PCR was the method, and the copy in TCRdb shows in-frame clones only, minus some. The table records about 62,000 clones, approximately 90% of them present only once. The material sequenced was peripheral blood mononuclear cells (PBMCs), taken at baseline. The source is a human donor with classical Hodgkin lymphoma.

The DNA of the CDR3 is TGTGAACAGCAAGAGACCCAGTACTTC. Translating gives CEQQETQYF. The chain is built from TRBV30 and TRBJ2-5; D gene uncertain. This CDR3 has 9 residues. Germline V gives CDR1 GTSNPN, CDR2 SVGIG (reference sequence).